This T cell receptor (beta chain) appears in the sequencing data of a study of CD8 T cells in Susac syndrome. Only one count was recorded for this clonotype. The V gene's germline CDR1 is MGHRA and CDR2 YSYEKL. Trimming took off 2 bases at V and 2 bases at J, with 8 bases between the two ends. CDR3 size: 14 residues. CD8+ and CD4+ T cells from blood underwent TCR beta sequencing, which was carried out in a high-throughput format. The patients who served as multiple sclerosis controls were treatment-naive and had stable or active relapsing-remitting disease that fulfilled the revised McDonald criteria. Negative isolation was used for CD8+ and CD4+ T cells and FACS enrichment for TEMRA cells. Random hexamers were used to reverse transcribe an amount of roughly 0.5 to 1 ug RNA. TCR beta CDR3 was amplified by immunoSEQ multiplex PCR. This amplification extended across 54 Vbeta and 13 Jbeta segments. MiXCR, applied by TCRdb to the immunoSEQ multiplex PCR reads, yields one record per CDR3 protein. The table records under 200,000 distinct CDR3 sequences, roughly 95% of them present only once.

The V gene is TRBV4-1, the J gene TRBJ2-3, with unresolved D. The receptor's source is a human donor with multiple sclerosis. Sequenced sample: CD8+ T cells from PBMCs. The CDR3 loop is CASSQLRHTDTQYF. The CDR3 region has the DNA TGCGCCAGCAGCCAATTGCGGCACACAGATACGCAGTATTTT.